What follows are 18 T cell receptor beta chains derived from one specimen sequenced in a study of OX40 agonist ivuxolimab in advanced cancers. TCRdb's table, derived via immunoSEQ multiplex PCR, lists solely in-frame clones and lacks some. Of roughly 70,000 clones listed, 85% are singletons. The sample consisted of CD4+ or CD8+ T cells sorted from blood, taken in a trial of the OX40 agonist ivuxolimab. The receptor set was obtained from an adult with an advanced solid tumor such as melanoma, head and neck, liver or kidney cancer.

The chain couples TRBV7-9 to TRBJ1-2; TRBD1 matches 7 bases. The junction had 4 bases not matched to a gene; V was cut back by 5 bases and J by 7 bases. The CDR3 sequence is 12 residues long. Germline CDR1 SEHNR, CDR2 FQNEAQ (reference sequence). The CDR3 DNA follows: TGTGCCAGCAGCCCAGGGGGAATTGGCTACACCTTC. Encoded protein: CASSPGGIGYTF.

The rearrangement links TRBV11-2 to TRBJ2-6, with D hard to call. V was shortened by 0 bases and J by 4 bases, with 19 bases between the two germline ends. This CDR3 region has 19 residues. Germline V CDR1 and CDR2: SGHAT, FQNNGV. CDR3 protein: CASSLDQFWESAGANVLTF. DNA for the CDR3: TGTGCCAGCAGCTTAGATCAATTTTGGGAATCGGCAGGGGCCAACGTCCTGACTTTC. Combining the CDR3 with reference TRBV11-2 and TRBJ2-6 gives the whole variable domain EAGVAQSPRYKIIEKRQSVAFWCNPISGHATLYWYQQILGQGPKLLIQFQNNGVVDDSQLPKDRFSAERLKGVDSTLKIQPAKLEDSAVYLCASSLDQFWESAGANVLTFGAGSRLTVL.

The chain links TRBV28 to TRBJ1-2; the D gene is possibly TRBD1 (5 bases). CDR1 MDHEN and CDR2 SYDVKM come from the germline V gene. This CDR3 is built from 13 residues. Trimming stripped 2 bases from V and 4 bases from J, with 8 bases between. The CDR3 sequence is CASSLARAYGYTF. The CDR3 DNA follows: TGTGCCAGCAGTTTAGCCAGGGCCTATGGCTACACCTTC.

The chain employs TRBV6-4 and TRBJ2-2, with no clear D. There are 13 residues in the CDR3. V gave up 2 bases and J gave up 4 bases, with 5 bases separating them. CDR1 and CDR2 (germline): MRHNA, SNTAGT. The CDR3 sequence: CASSDRTTGELFF. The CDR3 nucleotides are TGTGCCAGCAGTGACAGGACCACCGGGGAGCTGTTTTTT.

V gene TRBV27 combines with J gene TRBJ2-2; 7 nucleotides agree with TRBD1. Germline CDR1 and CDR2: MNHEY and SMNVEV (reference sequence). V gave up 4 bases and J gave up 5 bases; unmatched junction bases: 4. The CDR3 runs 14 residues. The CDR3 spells CASSSGTATGELFF. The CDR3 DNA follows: TGTGCCAGCAGTTCCGGGACAGCTACCGGGGAGCTGTTTTTT.

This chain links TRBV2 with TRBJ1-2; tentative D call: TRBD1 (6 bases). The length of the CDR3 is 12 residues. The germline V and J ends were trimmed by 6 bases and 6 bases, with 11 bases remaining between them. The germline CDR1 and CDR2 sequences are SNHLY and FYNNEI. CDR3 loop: CASSLQGDGYTF. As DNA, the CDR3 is TGTGCCAGCAGCCTACAGGGAGATGGCTACACCTTC.

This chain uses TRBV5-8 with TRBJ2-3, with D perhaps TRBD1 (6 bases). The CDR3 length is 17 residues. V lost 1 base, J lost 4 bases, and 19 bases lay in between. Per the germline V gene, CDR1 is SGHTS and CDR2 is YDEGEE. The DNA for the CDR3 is TGTGCCAGCAGCTTGTCGTTTACAGGGAAGAGAGCAGATACGCAGTATTTT. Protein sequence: CASSLSFTGKRADTQYF. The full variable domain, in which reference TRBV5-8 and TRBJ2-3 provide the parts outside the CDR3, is EAGVTQSPTHLIKTRGQQATLRCSPISGHTSVYWYQQALGLGLQFLLWYDEGEERNRGNFPPRFSGRQFPNYSSELNVNALELEDSALYLCASSLSFTGKRADTQYFGPGTRLTVL.

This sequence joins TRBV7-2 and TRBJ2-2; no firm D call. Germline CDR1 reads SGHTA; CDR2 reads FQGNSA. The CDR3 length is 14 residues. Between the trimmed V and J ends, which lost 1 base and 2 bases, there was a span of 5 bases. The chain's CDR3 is CASSLDLNTGELFF. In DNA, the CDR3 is TGTGCCAGCAGCTTAGATCTTAACACCGGGGAGCTGTTTTTT.

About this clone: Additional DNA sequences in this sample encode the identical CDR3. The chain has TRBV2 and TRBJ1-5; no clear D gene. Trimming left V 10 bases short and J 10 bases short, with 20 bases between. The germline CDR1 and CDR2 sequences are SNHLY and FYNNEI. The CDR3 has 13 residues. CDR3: CATSSGPGQPQHF. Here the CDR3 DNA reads TGTGCCACCTCATCGGGCCCCGGTCAACCCCAGCATTTT.

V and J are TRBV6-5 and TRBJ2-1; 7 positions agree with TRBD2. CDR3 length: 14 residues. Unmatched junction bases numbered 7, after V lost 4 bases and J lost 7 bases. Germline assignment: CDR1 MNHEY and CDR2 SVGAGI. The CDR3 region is CASSLGLDSNEQFF. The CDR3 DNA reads TGTGCCAGCAGTTTAGGACTAGACTCGAATGAGCAGTTCTTC.

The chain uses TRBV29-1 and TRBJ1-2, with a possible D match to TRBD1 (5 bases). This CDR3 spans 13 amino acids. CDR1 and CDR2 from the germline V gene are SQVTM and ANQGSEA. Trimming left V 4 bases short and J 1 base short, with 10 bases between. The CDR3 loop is CSVARGFNYGYTF. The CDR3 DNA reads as TGCAGCGTTGCTAGGGGTTTTAACTATGGCTACACCTTC. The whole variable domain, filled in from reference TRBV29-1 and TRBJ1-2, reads SAVISQKPSRDICQRGTSLTIQCQVDSQVTMMFWYRQQPGQSLTLIATANQGSEATYESGFVIDKFPISRPNLTFSTLTVSNMSPEDSSIYLCSVARGFNYGYTFGSGTRLTVV.

The CDR3: CASSLAVGINQPQHF. CDR3 DNA: TGTGCCAGCAGCTTAGCCGTCGGCATCAATCAGCCCCAGCATTTT. The V call is TRBV7-6, the J call TRBJ1-5; D gene unclear. Germline loops: CDR1 SGHVS, CDR2 FNYEAQ. Trimming cost V 0 bases and J 3 bases, with 9 bases left between them. CDR3 length: 15 residues.

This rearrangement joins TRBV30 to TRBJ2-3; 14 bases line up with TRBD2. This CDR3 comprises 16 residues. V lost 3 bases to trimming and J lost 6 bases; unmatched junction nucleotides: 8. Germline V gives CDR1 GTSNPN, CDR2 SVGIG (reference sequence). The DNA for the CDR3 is TGTGCCTGGAGCCCCGGACTAGCGGGGGGAGGGGATACGCAGTATTTT. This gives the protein CAWSPGLAGGGDTQYF.

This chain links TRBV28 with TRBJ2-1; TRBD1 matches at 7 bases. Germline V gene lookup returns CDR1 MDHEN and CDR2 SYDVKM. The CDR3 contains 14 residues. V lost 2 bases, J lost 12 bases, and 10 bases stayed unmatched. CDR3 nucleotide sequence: TGTGCCAGCAGTTTAAGGACAGGTCTCCCCGGGCAGTTCTTC. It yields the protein CASSLRTGLPGQFF.

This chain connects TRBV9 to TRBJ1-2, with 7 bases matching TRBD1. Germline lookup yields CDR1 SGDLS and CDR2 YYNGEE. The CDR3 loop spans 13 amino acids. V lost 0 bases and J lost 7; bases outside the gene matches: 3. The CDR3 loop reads CASSVVSGGGYTF. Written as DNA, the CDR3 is TGTGCCAGCAGCGTAGTTTCAGGGGGTGGCTACACCTTC.

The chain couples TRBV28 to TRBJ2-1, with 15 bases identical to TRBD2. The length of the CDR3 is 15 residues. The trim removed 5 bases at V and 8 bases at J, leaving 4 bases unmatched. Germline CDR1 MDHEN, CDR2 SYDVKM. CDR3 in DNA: TGTGCCAGCAGTCCCGGACTAGCGGGAGGGTATGAGCAGTTCTTC. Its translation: CASSPGLAGGYEQFF.

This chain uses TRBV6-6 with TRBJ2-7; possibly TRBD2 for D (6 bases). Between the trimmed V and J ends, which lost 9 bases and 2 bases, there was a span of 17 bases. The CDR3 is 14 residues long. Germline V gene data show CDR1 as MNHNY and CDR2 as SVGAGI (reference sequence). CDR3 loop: CASGEAGIPYEQYF. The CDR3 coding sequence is TGTGCCAGTGGGGAGGCTGGGATCCCCTACGAGCAGTACTTC.

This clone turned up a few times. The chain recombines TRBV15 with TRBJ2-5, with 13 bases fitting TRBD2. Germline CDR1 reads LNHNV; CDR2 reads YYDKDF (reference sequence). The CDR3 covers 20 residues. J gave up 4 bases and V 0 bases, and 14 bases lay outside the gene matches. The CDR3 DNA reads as TGTGCCACCAGCAGAGATGAATGGGGACTAGCGGGGTTCTCCGGAGAGACCCAGTACTTC. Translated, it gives CATSRDEWGLAGFSGETQYF.